A single sample is the source of the 13 T cell receptor beta chains below, sequenced in a study of T cells after yellow fever vaccination. Using its own MiXCR run on the 5' RACE reads, TCRdb lists one record per CDR3 protein. This table has hundreds of thousands of distinct CDR3 sequences, 21% appearing once. The sample consisted of PBMCs, taken 20 to 25 days after the first yellow fever vaccination. These receptors all stem from a man younger than 35 who received the YFV17D yellow fever vaccine.

This clonotype turned up a few times. For the CDR3, the DNA is TGTGCCAGCAGTTCTAACGTCTTGGGGGGCATTTGCACCTTC. Amino acids: CASSSNVLGGICTF. The chain employs TRBV12-3 or TRBV12-4 and TRBJ1-2, with D tentatively TRBD1 (6 bases). V lost 4 bases and J lost 13, with 22 bases in between. This CDR3 is built from 14 residues.

This clonotype was found many times. The rearrangement joins TRBV7-2 to TRBJ2-1, with 8 bases that match TRBD1. Germline loops: CDR1 SGHTA, CDR2 FQGNSA. V dropped 4 bases and J dropped 7; count of bases not matched to a gene: 6. The CDR3 extends over 14 amino acids. The CDR3 region is CASSSGQGRNEQFF. The CDR3 region has the DNA TGTGCCAGCAGCTCAGGACAGGGAAGAAATGAGCAGTTCTTC.

This clonotype occurred many times. This chain connects TRBV18 to TRBJ2-3; 11 positions match TRBD2. Germline V gene sequence: CDR1 KGHSH, CDR2 LQKENI. The trim removed 3 bases at V and 2 bases at J, leaving 4 bases unmatched. The CDR3 extends over 16 amino acids. CDR3 protein: CASSPRLAGNTDTQYF. The CDR3 DNA sequence: TGTGCCAGCTCACCTAGACTAGCGGGGAACACAGATACGCAGTATTTT.

This clonotype was observed a few times. The chain couples TRBV7-2 to TRBJ2-1; a weak D match, TRBD1 (6 bases). Germline-derived CDR1 and CDR2 are SGHTA and FQGNSA. The CDR3 contains 12 residues. V lost 3 bases and J lost 12, with 12 bases in between. This CDR3 is CASSFTGQPQFF. In DNA form, the CDR3 reads TGTGCCAGCAGCTTCACCGGACAGCCGCAGTTCTTC.

This chain joins TRBV29-1 and TRBJ2-7; D might be TRBD2 (5 bases). The ends were cut back, 6 bases at V and 0 bases at J, with 15 bases in the middle. CDR1 and CDR2 (germline): SQVTM, ANQGSEA. The CDR3 spans 14 residues. The CDR3 region is CSVMEAPGSYEQYF. The CDR3 DNA sequence: TGCAGCGTCATGGAGGCTCCGGGCTCCTACGAGCAGTACTTC.

This clonotype has a handful of counts. The chain couples TRBV27 to TRBJ1-1; D is possibly TRBD1 (6 bases). Looked up from germline, CDR1 is MNHEY and CDR2 is SMNVEV (reference sequence). Trimming took off 8 bases at V and 5 bases at J, with 27 bases between the two ends. The CDR3 length is 17 residues. The CDR3 region has the DNA TGTGCCAGCTCCAAACTCGGTTTCACCGAAGGGGGGACTGAAGCTTTCTTT. Protein: CASSKLGFTEGGTEAFF.

This clonotype has only a few counts. The genes are TRBV24-1 and TRBJ1-5, with 9 bases fitting TRBD1. This CDR3 comprises 15 residues. The V and J ends lost 4 bases and 5 bases, in that order; junction bases with no gene match: 5. In germline, CDR1 is KGHDR, CDR2 SFDVKD. Here the CDR3 DNA reads TGTGCCACCAGTGAGAGACAGGGGGGAGATCAGCCCCAGCATTTT. Protein: CATSERQGGDQPQHF.

The rearrangement uses TRBV28 and TRBJ2-7; a weak D match, TRBD1 (6 bases). This CDR3 region has 14 residues. CDR1 MDHEN and CDR2 SYDVKM come from the germline V gene. V gave up 7 bases and J gave up 4 bases, with 17 bases separating them. The CDR3, as DNA: TGTGCCAGCACCAAACCGGGACAACCTTACGAGCAGTACGTC. Its translation: CASTKPGQPYEQYV.

This clonotype was seen only a few times. This chain uses TRBV7-3 with TRBJ2-7; TRBD1 is a possible D gene (6 bases). The CDR3 is 15 amino acids. In germline, CDR1 is SGHTA, CDR2 FQGTGA. V lost 5 bases and J lost 3, with 17 bases in between. This CDR3 reads CASSPTDGRGYEQYF. The DNA for the CDR3 is TGTGCCAGCAGCCCAACCGACGGCAGGGGCTACGAGCAGTACTTC.

The chain has TRBV4-3 and TRBJ1-6; no reliable D call. CDR1 and CDR2 (germline): LGHNA, YSLEER. V was pared by 1 base and J by 8 bases, with 9 bases between. The CDR3 has 14 amino acids. The CDR3 DNA reads as TGCGCCAGCAGCCAAGGGGGTGATGATTCACCCCTCCACTTT. Translated, it gives CASSQGGDDSPLHF.

V usage is TRBV12-3 or TRBV12-4 and J usage is TRBJ2-4; 8 nucleotides line up with TRBD1. The CDR3 totals 13 residues. V dropped 1 base and J dropped 7; count of bases not matched to a gene: 0. The CDR3 sequence: CASSLGQGNIQYF. The CDR3 DNA follows: TGTGCCAGCAGTTTAGGACAGGGGAACATTCAGTACTTC.

J is TRBJ2-7 and V is TRBV6-5, with TRBD2 identical over 12 bases. The CDR3 length is 17 residues. V shed 3 bases, J shed 4 bases, and the junction held 10 bases outside the gene matches. Germline V gene lookup returns CDR1 MNHEY and CDR2 SVGAGI. CDR3 loop: CASSYRGGGLAGYEQYF. The CDR3 DNA sequence: TGTGCCAGCAGTTATCGGGGGGGGGGACTAGCGGGTTACGAGCAGTACTTC.

A few counts support this clonotype. The rearrangement uses TRBV7-2 and TRBJ2-5, with TRBD1 matching 7 bases. The CDR3 spans 16 residues. Germline V gives CDR1 SGHTA, CDR2 FQGNSA. V was clipped by 5 bases and J by 0 bases; unmatched bases: 9. The CDR3 here is CASSKRQGRYQETQYF. The CDR3, as DNA: TGTGCCAGCAGCAAACGACAGGGCCGGTACCAAGAGACCCAGTACTTC.